One sample yielded the 9 T cell receptor beta chains listed below, sequenced in a study of radiotherapy plus CTLA-4 blockade in lung cancer. Clones were read by immunoSEQ multiplex PCR, and TCRdb kept only the in-frame ones, dropping some. The repertoire consists of 50,000 to 60,000 clones, with roughly 79% occurring once and the leading ten covering under 7%. This specimen consisted of peripheral blood, obtained from a patient treated with radiotherapy plus ipilimumab. The receptors derive from a human donor with non-small cell lung cancer whose response to radiotherapy plus ipilimumab could not be evaluated.

The chain recombines TRBV4-1 with TRBJ2-1; TRBD1 agrees at 11 bases. Per the germline V gene, CDR1 is MGHRA and CDR2 is YSYEKL. J gave up 5 bases and V 1 base, and 4 bases lay outside the gene matches. The CDR3 covers 16 residues. The CDR3 loop is CASSQGGTGGNNEQFF. As DNA, the CDR3 is TGCGCCAGCAGCCAAGGAGGGACAGGGGGTAACAATGAGCAGTTCTTC.

For the CDR3, the DNA is TGTGCCAGCAGCTTAGCGGGACAGGGGGCGAGGGAGCTGTTTTTT. Translating it yields CASSLAGQGARELFF. The chain joins TRBV7-6 to TRBJ2-2; 12 bases agree with TRBD1. Germline V gene data show CDR1 as SGHVS and CDR2 as FNYEAQ. This CDR3 has 15 amino acids. V trimming: 0 bases; J trimming: 9 bases; junction bases outside the gene matches: 2.

The chain links TRBV19 to TRBJ1-6; D is ambiguous. The germline V gene encodes CDR1 LNHDA and CDR2 SQIVND (reference sequence). Between the trimmed V and J ends, which lost 3 bases and 6 bases, there was a span of 15 bases. The CDR3 runs to 16 residues. CDR3 sequence reads: CASSIGSLALNSPLHF. CDR3 bases: TGTGCCAGTAGTATTGGTTCCCTTGCGCTTAATTCACCCCTCCACTTT.

The table lists this clone with a count of one. The chain uses TRBV4-3 and TRBJ2-1; TRBD1 matches 8 bases. The CDR3 runs to 16 residues. With V trimmed by 1 base and J by 4 bases, 6 bases remained unmatched. Germline V lookup: CDR1 LGHNA, CDR2 YSLEER. This chain's CDR3 is CASSQGVQGVYNEQFF. Here the CDR3 DNA reads TGCGCCAGCAGCCAAGGGGTACAGGGGGTGTACAATGAGCAGTTCTTC.

This chain connects TRBV9 to TRBJ2-1; D perhaps matches TRBD2 (6 bases). Germline V CDR1 and CDR2: SGDLS, YYNGEE. There are 18 residues in the CDR3. V shed 0 bases and J shed 4 bases, with 20 bases lying between them. CDR3 in DNA: TGTGCCAGCAGCGTAGCGGGAGAAACTCGAGGGATATACAATGAGCAGTTCTTC. Translated, it gives CASSVAGETRGIYNEQFF.

This clone showed up just a few times. J is TRBJ1-4 and V is TRBV5-1; D might be TRBD1 (5 bases). Trimming removed 1 base from V and 1 base from J, with 8 bases in between. CDR1 is SGHRS and CDR2 is YFSETQ in the germline V gene. The CDR3 spans 15 residues. The CDR3 region is CASSLQRGTNEKLFF. The CDR3 DNA sequence: TGCGCCAGCAGCTTGCAAAGGGGAACTAATGAAAAACTGTTTTTT.

This CDR3 is CAISEPRLAGGYNEQFF. CDR3 coding DNA: TGTGCCATCAGTGAGCCTAGACTAGCGGGAGGATACAATGAGCAGTTCTTC. V is TRBV10-3 and J is TRBJ2-1; 13 positions agree with TRBD2. The V gene's germline CDR1 is ENHRY and CDR2 SYGVKD. The V and J ends lost 2 bases and 4 bases, in that order; junction bases with no gene match: 5. This CDR3 has 17 residues.

This clone came up once. This chain uses TRBV5-8 with TRBJ2-7; 7 bases agree with TRBD2. V was clipped by 2 bases and J by 7 bases; unmatched bases: 12. Germline lookup yields CDR1 SGHTS and CDR2 YDEGEE. The CDR3 is 15 residues long. The CDR3 region is CASSFWGTTPTEQYF. For the CDR3, the DNA is TGTGCCAGCAGCTTCTGGGGGACTACACCTACGGAGCAGTACTTC.

This chain uses TRBV5-1 with TRBJ1-1; perhaps TRBD1 as D (6 bases). Germline V CDR1 and CDR2: SGHRS, YFSETQ. V was shortened by 4 bases and J by 1 base, with 14 bases between the two germline ends. The CDR3 spans 15 residues. This CDR3 is CASSSDGQKNTEAFF. CDR3 in DNA: TGCGCCAGCAGCAGCGACGGACAGAAGAACACTGAAGCTTTCTTT. The whole variable domain, filled in from reference TRBV5-1 and TRBJ1-1, reads KAGVTQTPRYLIKTRGQQVTLSCSPISGHRSVSWYQQTPGQGLQFLFEYFSETQRNKGNFPGRFSGRQFSNSRSEMNVSTLELGDSALYLCASSSDGQKNTEAFFGQGTRLTVV.